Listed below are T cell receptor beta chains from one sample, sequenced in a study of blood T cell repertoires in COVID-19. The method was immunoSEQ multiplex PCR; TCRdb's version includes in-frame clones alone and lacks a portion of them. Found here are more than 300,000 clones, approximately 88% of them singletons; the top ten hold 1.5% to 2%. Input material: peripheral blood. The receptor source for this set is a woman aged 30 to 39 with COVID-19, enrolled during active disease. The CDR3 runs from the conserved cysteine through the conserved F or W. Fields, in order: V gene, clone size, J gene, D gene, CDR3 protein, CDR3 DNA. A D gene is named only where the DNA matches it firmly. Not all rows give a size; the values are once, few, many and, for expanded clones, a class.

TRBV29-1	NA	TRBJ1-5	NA	CSATVSNQPQHF	TGCAGCGCGACAGTGAGCAATCAGCCCCAGCATTTT
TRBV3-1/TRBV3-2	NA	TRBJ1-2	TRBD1	CASSWGQGANGYTF	TGTGCCAGCAGCTGGGGACAGGGGGCGAATGGCTACACCTTC
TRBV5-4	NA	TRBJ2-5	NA	CASSRQLETQYF	TGTGCCAGCAGCCGACAGCTAGAGACCCAGTACTTC
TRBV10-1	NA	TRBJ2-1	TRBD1	CASSRDREGNEQFF	TGCGCCAGCAGCCGGGACAGGGAGGGCAATGAGCAGTTCTTC
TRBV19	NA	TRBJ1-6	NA	CASSIPRGSYNSPLHF	TGTGCCAGTAGTATCCCGCGGGGCTCCTATAATTCACCCCTCCACTTT
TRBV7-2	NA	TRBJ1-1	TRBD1	CASSSQGWGNTEAFF	TGTGCCAGCAGCTCACAGGGGTGGGGGAACACTGAAGCTTTCTTT
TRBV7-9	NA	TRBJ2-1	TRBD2	CASSYGWTSGSRSYNEQFF	TGTGCCAGCAGCTACGGATGGACTAGCGGGTCCCGCTCCTACAATGAGCAGTTCTTC
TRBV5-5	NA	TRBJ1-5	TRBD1	CASTPGQGVGPQHF	TGTGCCAGCACCCCTGGACAGGGGGTAGGGCCCCAGCATTTT
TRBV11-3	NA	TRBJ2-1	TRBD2	CASSSRLAPDEQFF	TGTGCCAGCAGCTCCCGACTAGCCCCGGATGAGCAGTTCTTC
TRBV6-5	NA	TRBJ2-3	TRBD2	CASVQLAGATDTQYF	TGTGCCAGCGTACAACTAGCGGGGGCCACAGATACGCAGTATTTT
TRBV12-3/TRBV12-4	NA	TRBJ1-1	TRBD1	CASSLNRGTEAFF	TGTGCCAGCAGTTTAAACAGGGGCACTGAAGCTTTCTTT
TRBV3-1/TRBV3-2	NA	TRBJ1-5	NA	CASSQASSNQPQHF	TGTGCCAGCAGCCAAGCCTCTAGCAATCAGCCCCAGCATTTT
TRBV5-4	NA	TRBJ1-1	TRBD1	CASSFDRGAEAFF	TGTGCCAGCAGCTTTGACAGGGGTGCTGAAGCTTTCTTT
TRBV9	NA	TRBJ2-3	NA	CASSVNSVAQYF	TGTGCCAGCAGCGTAAACTCCGTGGCGCAGTATTTT
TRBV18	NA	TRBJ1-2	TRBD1	CASSPTLSDRRTGYTF	TGTGCCAGCTCACCTACTCTCTCGGACAGGCGGACTGGCTACACCTTC
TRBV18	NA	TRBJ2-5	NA	CASSPRETQYF	TGTGCCAGCTCACCTCGAGAGACCCAGTACTTC
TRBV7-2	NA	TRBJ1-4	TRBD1	CASKPPGQGSEKLFF	TGTGCCAGCAAACCACCGGGACAGGGAAGTGAAAAACTGTTTTTT
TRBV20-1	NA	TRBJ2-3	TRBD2	CSASGIAGGTDTQYF	TGCAGTGCTAGTGGGATAGCGGGGGGGACAGATACGCAGTATTTT
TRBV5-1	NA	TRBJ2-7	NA	CASSLVGGSAYEQYF	TGCGCCAGCAGCTTGGTCGGAGGTTCCGCCTACGAGCAGTACTTC
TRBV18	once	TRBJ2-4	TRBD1	CASSPPGQKNIQYF	TGTGCCAGCTCACCACCGGGACAGAAAAACATTCAGTACTTC
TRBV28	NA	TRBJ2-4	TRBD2	CASSLWPLSSGGDKNIQYF	TGTGCCAGCAGTTTATGGCCCCTGAGTAGCGGGGGTGACAAAAACATTCAGTACTTC
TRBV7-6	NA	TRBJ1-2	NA	CASSSTVQGLSGYTF	TGTGCCAGCAGCTCAACTGTACAGGGCCTTAGTGGCTACACCTTC
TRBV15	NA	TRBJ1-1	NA	CATSRRQNTEAFF	TGTGCCACCAGCAGACGACAAAACACTGAAGCTTTCTTT
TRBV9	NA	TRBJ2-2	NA	CASSVGLTGELFF	TGTGCCAGCAGCGTGGGACTTACCGGGGAGCTGTTTTTT
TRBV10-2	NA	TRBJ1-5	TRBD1	CASSGGGRQPQHF	TGCGCCAGCAGTGGAGGGGGCCGGCAGCCCCAGCATTTT
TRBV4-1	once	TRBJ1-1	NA	CASSQVGGEAFF	TGCGCCAGCAGCCAAGTTGGGGGGGAAGCTTTCTTT
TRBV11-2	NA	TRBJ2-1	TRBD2	CASSLATSGGYNEQFF	TGTGCCAGCAGCTTAGCCACTAGCGGGGGGTACAATGAGCAGTTCTTC